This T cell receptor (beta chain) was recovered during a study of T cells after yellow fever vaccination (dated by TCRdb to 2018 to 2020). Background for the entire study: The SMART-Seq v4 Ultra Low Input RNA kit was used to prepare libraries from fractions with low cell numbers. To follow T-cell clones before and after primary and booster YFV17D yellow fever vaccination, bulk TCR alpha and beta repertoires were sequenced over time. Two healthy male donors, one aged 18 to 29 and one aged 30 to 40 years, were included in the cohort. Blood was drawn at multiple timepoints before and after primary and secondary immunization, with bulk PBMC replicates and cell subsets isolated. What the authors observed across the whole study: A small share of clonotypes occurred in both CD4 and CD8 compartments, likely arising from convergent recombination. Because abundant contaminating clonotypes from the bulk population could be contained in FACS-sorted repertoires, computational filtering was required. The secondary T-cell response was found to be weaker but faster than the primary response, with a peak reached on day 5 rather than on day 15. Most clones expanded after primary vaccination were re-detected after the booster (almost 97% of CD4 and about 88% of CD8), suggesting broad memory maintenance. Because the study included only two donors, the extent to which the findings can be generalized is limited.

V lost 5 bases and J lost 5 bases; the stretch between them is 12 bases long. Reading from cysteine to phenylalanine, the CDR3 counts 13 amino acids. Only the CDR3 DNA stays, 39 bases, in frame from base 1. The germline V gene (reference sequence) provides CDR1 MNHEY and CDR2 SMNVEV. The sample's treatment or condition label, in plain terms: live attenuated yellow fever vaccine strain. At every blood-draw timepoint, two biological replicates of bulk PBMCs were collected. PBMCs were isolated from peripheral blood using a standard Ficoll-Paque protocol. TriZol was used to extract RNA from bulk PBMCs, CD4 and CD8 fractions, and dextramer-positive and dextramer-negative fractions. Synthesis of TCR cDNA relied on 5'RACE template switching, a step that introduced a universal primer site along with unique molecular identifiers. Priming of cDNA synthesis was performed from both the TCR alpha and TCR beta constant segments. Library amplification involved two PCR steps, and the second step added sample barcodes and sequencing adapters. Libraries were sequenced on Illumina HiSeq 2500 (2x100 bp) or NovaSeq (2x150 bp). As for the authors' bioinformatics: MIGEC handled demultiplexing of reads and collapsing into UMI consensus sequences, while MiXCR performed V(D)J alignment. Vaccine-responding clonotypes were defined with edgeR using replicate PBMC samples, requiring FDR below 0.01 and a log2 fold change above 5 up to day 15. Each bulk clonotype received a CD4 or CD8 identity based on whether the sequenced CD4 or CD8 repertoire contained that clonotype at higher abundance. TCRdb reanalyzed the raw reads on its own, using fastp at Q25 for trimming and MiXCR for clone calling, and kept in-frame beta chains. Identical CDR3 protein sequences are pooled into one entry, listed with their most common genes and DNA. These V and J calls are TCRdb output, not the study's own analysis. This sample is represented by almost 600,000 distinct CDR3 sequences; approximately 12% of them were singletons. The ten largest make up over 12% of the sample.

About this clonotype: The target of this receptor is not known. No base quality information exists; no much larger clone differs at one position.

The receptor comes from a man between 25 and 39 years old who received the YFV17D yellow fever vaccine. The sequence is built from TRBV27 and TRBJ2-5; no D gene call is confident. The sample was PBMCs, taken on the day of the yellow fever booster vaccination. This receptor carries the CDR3 CASSPRIGETQYF. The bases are TGTGCCAGCAGTCCCCGAATAGGCGAGACCCAGTACTTC.